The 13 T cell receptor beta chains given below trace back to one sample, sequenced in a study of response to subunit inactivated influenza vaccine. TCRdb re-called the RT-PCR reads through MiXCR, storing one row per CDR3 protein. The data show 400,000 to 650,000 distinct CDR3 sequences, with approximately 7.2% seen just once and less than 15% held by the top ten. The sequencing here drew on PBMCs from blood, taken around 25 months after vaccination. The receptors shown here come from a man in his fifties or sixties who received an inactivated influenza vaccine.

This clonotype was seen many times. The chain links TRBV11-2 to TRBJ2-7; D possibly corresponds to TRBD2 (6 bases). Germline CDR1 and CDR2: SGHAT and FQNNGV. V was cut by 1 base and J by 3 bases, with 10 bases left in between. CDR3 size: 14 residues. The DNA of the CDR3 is TGTGCCAGCAGCTTAGGAGGGACTTACTACGAGCAGTACTTC. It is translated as CASSLGGTYYEQYF.

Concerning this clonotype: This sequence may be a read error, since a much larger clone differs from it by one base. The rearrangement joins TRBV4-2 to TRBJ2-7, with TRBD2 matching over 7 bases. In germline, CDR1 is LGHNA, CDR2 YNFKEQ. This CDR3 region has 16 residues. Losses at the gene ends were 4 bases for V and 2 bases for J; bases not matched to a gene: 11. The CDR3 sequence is CASSRDLASGPYEQYF. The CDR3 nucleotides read TGTGCCAGCAGCCGAGATCTTGCTAGCGGACCCTACGAGCAGTACTTC.

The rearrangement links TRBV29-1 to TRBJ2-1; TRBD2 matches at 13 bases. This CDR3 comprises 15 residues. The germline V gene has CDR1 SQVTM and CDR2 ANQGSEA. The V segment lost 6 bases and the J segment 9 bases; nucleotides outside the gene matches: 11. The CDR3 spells CSVATSGGARAEQFF. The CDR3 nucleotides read TGCAGCGTAGCTACTAGCGGGGGGGCCCGTGCTGAGCAGTTCTTC.

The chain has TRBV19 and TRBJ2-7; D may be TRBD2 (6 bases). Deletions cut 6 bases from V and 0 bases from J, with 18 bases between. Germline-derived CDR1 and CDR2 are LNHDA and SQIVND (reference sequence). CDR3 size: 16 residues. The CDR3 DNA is TGTGCCAGTAGGGGGAGGCCAGAACCTAACTCCTACGAGCAGTACTTC. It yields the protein CASRGRPEPNSYEQYF.

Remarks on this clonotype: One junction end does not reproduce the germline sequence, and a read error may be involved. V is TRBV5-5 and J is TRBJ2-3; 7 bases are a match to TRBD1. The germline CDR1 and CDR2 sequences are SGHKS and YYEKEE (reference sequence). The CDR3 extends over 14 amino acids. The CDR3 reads CASSLGWGTDTHYF. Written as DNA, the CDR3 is TGTGCCAGCAGCTTGGGTTGGGGGACAGATACGCATTATTTT.

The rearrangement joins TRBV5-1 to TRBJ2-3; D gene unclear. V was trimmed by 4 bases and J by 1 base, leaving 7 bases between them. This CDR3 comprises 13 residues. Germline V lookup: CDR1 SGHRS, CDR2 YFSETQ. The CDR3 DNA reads TGCGCCAGCAGCCATGACGGCACAGATACGCAGTATTTT. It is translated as CASSHDGTDTQYF. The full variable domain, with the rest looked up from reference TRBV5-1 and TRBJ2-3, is KAGVTQTPRYLIKTRGQQVTLSCSPISGHRSVSWYQQTPGQGLQFLFEYFSETQRNKGNFPGRFSGRQFSNSRSEMNVSTLELGDSALYLCASSHDGTDTQYFGPGTRLTVL.

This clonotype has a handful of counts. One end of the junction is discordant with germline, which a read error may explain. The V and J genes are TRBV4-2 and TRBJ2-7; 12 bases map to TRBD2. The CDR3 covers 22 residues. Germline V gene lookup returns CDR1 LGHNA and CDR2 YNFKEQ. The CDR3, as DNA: TGTGCCAACAGCACAACGACCCCGATTCGAGGACTAGCGGGGACTCCGGGAAGCGAGCAGTACTTC. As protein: CANSTTTPIRGLAGTPGSEQYF.

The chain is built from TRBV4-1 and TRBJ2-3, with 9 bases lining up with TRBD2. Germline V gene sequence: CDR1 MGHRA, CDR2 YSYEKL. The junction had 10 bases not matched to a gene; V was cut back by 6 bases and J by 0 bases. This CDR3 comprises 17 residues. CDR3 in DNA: TGCGCCAGCAGTCAGGAGAGCCTAGCGGGAAGCACAGATACGCAGTATTTT. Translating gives CASSQESLAGSTDTQYF.

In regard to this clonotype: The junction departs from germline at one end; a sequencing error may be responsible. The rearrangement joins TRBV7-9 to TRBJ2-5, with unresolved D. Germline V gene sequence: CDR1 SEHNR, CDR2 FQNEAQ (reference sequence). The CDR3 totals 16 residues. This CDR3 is CASSRLTERGVETKYF. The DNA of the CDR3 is TGTGCCAGCAGCCGATTAACCGAAAGAGGTGTGGAGACCAAGTACTTC.

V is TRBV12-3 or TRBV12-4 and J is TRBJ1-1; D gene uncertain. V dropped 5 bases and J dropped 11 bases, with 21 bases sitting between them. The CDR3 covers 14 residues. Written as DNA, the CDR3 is TGTGCCAGCAGTCGAGGGATTGTAGGCACCTTGGCTTTCTTT. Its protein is CASSRGIVGTLAFF.

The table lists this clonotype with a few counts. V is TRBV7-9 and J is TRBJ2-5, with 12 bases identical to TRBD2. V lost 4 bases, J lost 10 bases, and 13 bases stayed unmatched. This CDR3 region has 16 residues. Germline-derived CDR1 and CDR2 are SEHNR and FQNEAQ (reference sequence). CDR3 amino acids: CASSSRTSGTIWGQYF. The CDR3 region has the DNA TGTGCCAGCAGCTCCCGGACTAGCGGGACTATTTGGGGCCAGTACTTC.

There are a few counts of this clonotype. The CDR3 is CASSLVLTSEKLFF. CDR3 in DNA: TGCGCCAGCAGCTTGGTTCTAACCAGCGAAAAACTGTTTTTT. The chain uses TRBV5-1 and TRBJ1-4; D remains ambiguous. Germline V lookup: CDR1 SGHRS, CDR2 YFSETQ. This CDR3 comprises 14 residues. The V gene lost 0 bases and the J gene lost 8 bases, with 11 bases spanning the gap.

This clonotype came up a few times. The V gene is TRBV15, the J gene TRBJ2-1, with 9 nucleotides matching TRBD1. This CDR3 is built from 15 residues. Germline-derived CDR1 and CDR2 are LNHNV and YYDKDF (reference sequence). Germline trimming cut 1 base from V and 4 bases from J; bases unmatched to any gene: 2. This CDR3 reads CATSRGDRDYNEQFF. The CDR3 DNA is TGTGCCACCAGCAGAGGGGACAGGGATTACAATGAGCAGTTCTTC. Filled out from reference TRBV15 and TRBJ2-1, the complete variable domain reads DAMVIQNPRYQVTQFGKPVTLSCSQTLNHNVMYWYQQKSSQAPKLLFHYYDKDFNNEADTPDNFQSRRPNTSFCFLDIRSPGLGDTAMYLCATSRGDRDYNEQFFGPGTRLTVL.